What follows is one T cell receptor (beta chain) and its context. Its antigen remains unknown. The data originate from a study of identical twins. General study findings and limits: A lower insertion count was a feature of abundant cord blood beta clonotypes, with no such feature in memory repertoires. Those out-of-frame alpha sequences shared by twins showed an excess of low generation probability.

Looked up from germline, CDR1 is SGHDN and CDR2 is FVKESK. Trimming took off 0 bases at V and 3 bases at J, with 6 bases between the two ends. The CDR3 extends over 14 amino acids. The cDNA had a unique molecular identifier and a template-switch universal primer site. A single record per CDR3 protein comes from TCRdb applying MiXCR to the 5' RACE reads. The profile shows around 470,000 distinct CDR3 sequences, over 12% of them singletons. This same sample was also part of a study on yellow fever vaccine responses in identical twins.

The chain is built from TRBV14 and TRBJ2-1; D is perhaps TRBD2 (5 bases). This TCR was sampled from a woman between 18 and 29 years old in good health. Sequencing used CD4+ T cells sorted from blood. CDR3 loop: CASSQDEGYNEQFF. CDR3 coding DNA: TGTGCCAGCAGCCAAGATGAGGGCTACAATGAGCAGTTCTTC.